The rows below give T cell receptor beta chains drawn from one sample of a study of blood T cell repertoires in COVID-19. Libraries were prepared by immunoSEQ multiplex PCR; TCRdb keeps only in-frame clonotypes and omits some of them. The sample holds more than 350,000 clones, 87% seen once. The source material was peripheral blood. These receptors originate from a woman younger than 45 with COVID-19, enrolled during active disease. CDR3s include the opening cysteine and the closing phenylalanine or tryptophan. A D gene is named only where the DNA matches it firmly. Clone size is not always given. Where it is, it says once, few, many or a class for expanded clones.

V gene: TRBV5-6
clone size: -
D gene: -
J gene: TRBJ2-2
CDR3 protein: CASSLGQGHTGELFF
CDR3 DNA: TGTGCCAGCAGCTTGGGGCAGGGTCACACCGGGGAGCTGTTTTTT

V gene: TRBV28
clone size: -
D gene: -
J gene: TRBJ2-5
CDR3 protein: CASSPGGRGRRETQYF
CDR3 DNA: TGTGCCAGCAGTCCGGGGGGCAGGGGGCGCCGGGAGACCCAGTACTTC

V gene: TRBV30
clone size: -
D gene: -
J gene: TRBJ1-1
CDR3 protein: CAWRIATEAFF
CDR3 DNA: TGTGCCTGGAGGATCGCGACTGAAGCTTTCTTT

V gene: TRBV5-6
clone size: -
D gene: -
J gene: TRBJ2-7
CDR3 protein: CASSPGLTYEQYF
CDR3 DNA: TGTGCCAGCAGCCCAGGACTCACCTACGAGCAGTACTTC

V gene: TRBV4-3
clone size: -
D gene: -
J gene: TRBJ1-4
CDR3 protein: CASSQVSRWREVEKLFF
CDR3 DNA: TGCGCCAGCAGCCAAGTAAGTAGGTGGAGGGAGGTCGAAAAACTGTTTTTT

V gene: TRBV7-2
clone size: few
D gene: TRBD2
J gene: TRBJ2-3
CDR3 protein: CASSLAVLAGADTQYF
CDR3 DNA: TGTGCCAGCAGCTTAGCGGTACTAGCGGGAGCAGATACGCAGTATTTT

V gene: TRBV3-1/TRBV3-2
clone size: -
D gene: TRBD2
J gene: TRBJ2-3
CDR3 protein: CASSQETSGRWYTQYF
CDR3 DNA: TGTGCCAGCAGCCAAGAGACCAGCGGGAGGTGGTATACGCAGTATTTT

V gene: TRBV7-9
clone size: -
D gene: -
J gene: TRBJ2-7
CDR3 protein: CASSEQGRYEQYF
CDR3 DNA: TGTGCCAGCAGCGAACAGGGAAGGTACGAGCAGTACTTC

V gene: TRBV11-2
clone size: -
D gene: TRBD2
J gene: TRBJ2-7
CDR3 protein: CASSLGTGLAVSYEQYF
CDR3 DNA: TGTGCCAGCAGCTTAGGGACGGGACTAGCGGTCTCCTACGAGCAGTACTTC

V gene: TRBV19
clone size: -
D gene: -
J gene: TRBJ1-2
CDR3 protein: CASKPGHRNGYTF
CDR3 DNA: TGTGCCAGTAAACCGGGACATCGAAACGGCTACACCTTC

V gene: TRBV30
clone size: -
D gene: TRBD1
J gene: TRBJ2-2
CDR3 protein: CAWSAHLTGGPGELFF
CDR3 DNA: TGTGCCTGGAGTGCCCACTTGACAGGGGGCCCCGGGGAGCTGTTTTTT

V gene: TRBV5-1
clone size: -
D gene: TRBD1
J gene: TRBJ2-7
CDR3 protein: CASSPRQGTAYEQYF
CDR3 DNA: TGCGCCAGCAGCCCGAGACAGGGAACCGCATACGAGCAGTACTTC

V gene: TRBV7-9
clone size: -
D gene: TRBD1
J gene: TRBJ1-4
CDR3 protein: CASSPTGDEKLFF
CDR3 DNA: TGTGCCAGCAGCCCGACAGGGGATGAAAAACTGTTTTTT

V gene: TRBV29-1
clone size: -
D gene: TRBD2
J gene: TRBJ2-7
CDR3 protein: CSGVAGSYEQYF
CDR3 DNA: TGCAGCGGGGTAGCGGGGTCCTACGAGCAGTACTTC

V gene: TRBV9
clone size: few
D gene: -
J gene: TRBJ2-2
CDR3 protein: CASSVAPPGHRIVELFF
CDR3 DNA: TGTGCCAGCAGCGTAGCGCCCCCGGGACACCGTATAGTGGAGCTGTTTTTT

V gene: TRBV27
clone size: once
D gene: -
J gene: TRBJ1-2
CDR3 protein: CASRAGEYYGYTF
CDR3 DNA: TGTGCCAGCAGGGCAGGGGAATACTATGGCTACACCTTC

V gene: TRBV10-3
clone size: -
D gene: TRBD1
J gene: TRBJ1-1
CDR3 protein: CAIAGQGASRNTEAFF
CDR3 DNA: TGTGCCATCGCGGGACAGGGGGCTTCTCGGAACACTGAAGCTTTCTTT

V gene: TRBV13
clone size: -
D gene: TRBD2
J gene: TRBJ2-5
CDR3 protein: CASSLRLAGLQETQYF
CDR3 DNA: TGTGCCAGCAGCTTAAGACTAGCGGGACTCCAAGAGACCCAGTACTTC

V gene: TRBV4-1
clone size: -
D gene: TRBD1
J gene: TRBJ1-5
CDR3 protein: CASSLDRGQGQPQHF
CDR3 DNA: TGCGCCAGCAGCCTCGACAGGGGGCAAGGTCAGCCCCAGCATTTT

V gene: TRBV29-1
clone size: -
D gene: TRBD1
J gene: TRBJ2-7
CDR3 protein: CSADSGTGVEQYF
CDR3 DNA: TGCAGCGCAGACTCCGGGACAGGGGTCGAGCAGTACTTC

V gene: TRBV7-9
clone size: -
D gene: -
J gene: TRBJ1-5
CDR3 protein: CASSPGAGLNQPQHF
CDR3 DNA: TGTGCCAGCAGCCCAGGGGCAGGGCTCAATCAGCCCCAGCATTTT

V gene: TRBV27
clone size: -
D gene: -
J gene: TRBJ1-1
CDR3 protein: CASSLITQGRNTEAFF
CDR3 DNA: TGTGCCAGCAGTTTAATCACTCAGGGGAGGAACACTGAAGCTTTCTTT

V gene: TRBV7-3
clone size: few
D gene: -
J gene: TRBJ2-2
CDR3 protein: CASSPSGGTGELFF
CDR3 DNA: TGTGCCAGCAGCCCTTCCGGGGGCACCGGGGAGCTGTTTTTT

V gene: TRBV7-6
clone size: -
D gene: TRBD1
J gene: TRBJ2-5
CDR3 protein: CASSLGTGVGQETQYF
CDR3 DNA: TGTGCCAGCAGCTTAGGGACAGGAGTCGGCCAAGAGACCCAGTACTTC

V gene: TRBV28
clone size: -
D gene: -
J gene: TRBJ2-2
CDR3 protein: CASSLFSWRNPNTGELFF
CDR3 DNA: TGTGCCAGCAGTTTATTTAGTTGGCGGAACCCGAACACCGGGGAGCTGTTTTTT

V gene: TRBV6-2/TRBV6-3
clone size: once
D gene: TRBD1
J gene: TRBJ2-2
CDR3 protein: CASSYSQGAVGELFF
CDR3 DNA: TGTGCCAGCAGTTACTCCCAGGGGGCTGTCGGGGAGCTGTTTTTT

V gene: TRBV7-9
clone size: -
D gene: -
J gene: TRBJ2-6
CDR3 protein: CASSLTAGANVLTF
CDR3 DNA: TGTGCCAGCAGCTTAACAGCTGGGGCCAACGTCCTGACTTTC

V gene: TRBV5-4
clone size: -
D gene: -
J gene: TRBJ2-2
CDR3 protein: CASSGRKNTGELFF
CDR3 DNA: TGTGCCAGCAGTGGCAGGAAGAACACCGGGGAGCTGTTTTTT

V gene: TRBV29-1
clone size: -
D gene: TRBD1
J gene: TRBJ1-3
CDR3 protein: CSGSGGAGNTIYF
CDR3 DNA: TGCAGCGGATCAGGGGGCGCCGGGAACACCATATATTTT

V gene: TRBV30
clone size: -
D gene: -
J gene: TRBJ2-7
CDR3 protein: CAWSVQTPLEQYF
CDR3 DNA: TGTGCCTGGAGTGTACAAACGCCCCTCGAGCAGTACTTC

V gene: TRBV6-6
clone size: -
D gene: -
J gene: TRBJ1-1
CDR3 protein: CASRTGSTEAFF
CDR3 DNA: TGTGCCAGCAGAACCGGGTCCACTGAAGCTTTCTTT

V gene: TRBV5-4
clone size: -
D gene: TRBD2
J gene: TRBJ2-3
CDR3 protein: CASSPTHPGLASTDTQYF
CDR3 DNA: TGTGCCAGCAGCCCGACTCACCCGGGACTAGCGAGCACAGATACGCAGTATTTT

V gene: TRBV11-2
clone size: -
D gene: -
J gene: TRBJ2-7
CDR3 protein: CASRRGGSVMREQYF
CDR3 DNA: TGTGCCAGCAGAAGGGGGGGATCCGTGATGAGGGAGCAGTACTTC

V gene: TRBV27
clone size: -
D gene: -
J gene: TRBJ2-2
CDR3 protein: CASSSLNTGELFF
CDR3 DNA: TGTGCCAGCAGTTCCCTTAACACCGGGGAGCTGTTTTTT

V gene: TRBV2
clone size: -
D gene: TRBD1
J gene: TRBJ1-6
CDR3 protein: CASSLTGSNSPLHF
CDR3 DNA: TGTGCCAGCAGTCTGACAGGGAGCAATTCACCCCTCCACTTT

V gene: TRBV18
clone size: -
D gene: TRBD1
J gene: TRBJ1-2
CDR3 protein: CASSPTGGLNYGYTF
CDR3 DNA: TGTGCCAGCTCACCCACAGGGGGCCTAAACTATGGCTACACCTTC

V gene: TRBV7-9
clone size: -
D gene: TRBD2
J gene: TRBJ2-2
CDR3 protein: CASSPTSGSGSGELFF
CDR3 DNA: TGTGCCAGCAGCCCTACTAGCGGGAGTGGGAGCGGGGAGCTGTTTTTT

V gene: TRBV4-2
clone size: -
D gene: -
J gene: TRBJ2-7
CDR3 protein: CASSPRTVDDRHEQYF
CDR3 DNA: TGTGCCAGCAGCCCGCGGACTGTTGATGATCGGCACGAGCAGTACTTC

V gene: TRBV29-1
clone size: -
D gene: -
J gene: TRBJ1-2
CDR3 protein: CSVPVGRGYTF
CDR3 DNA: TGCAGCGTACCAGTGGGGAGGGGCTACACCTTC

V gene: TRBV6-5
clone size: -
D gene: TRBD1
J gene: TRBJ1-1
CDR3 protein: CASRTGWLNTEAFF
CDR3 DNA: TGTGCCAGCAGGACAGGGTGGTTGAACACTGAAGCTTTCTTT

V gene: TRBV10-2
clone size: -
D gene: TRBD2
J gene: TRBJ2-7
CDR3 protein: CASSGLAGTSSYEQYF
CDR3 DNA: TGCGCCAGCAGTGGCCTAGCGGGGACCAGCTCCTACGAGCAGTACTTC

V gene: TRBV2
clone size: -
D gene: TRBD1
J gene: TRBJ2-5
CDR3 protein: CASSADRGAQETQYF
CDR3 DNA: TGTGCCAGCAGTGCGGACAGGGGGGCCCAAGAGACCCAGTACTTC

V gene: TRBV29-1
clone size: -
D gene: TRBD1
J gene: TRBJ2-7
CDR3 protein: CSVGMRGLEQYF
CDR3 DNA: TGCAGCGTTGGTATGAGGGGGCTCGAGCAGTACTTC

V gene: TRBV19
clone size: -
D gene: -
J gene: TRBJ2-5
CDR3 protein: CASSGQQETQYF
CDR3 DNA: TGTGCCAGTAGTGGGCAGCAAGAGACCCAGTACTTC

V gene: TRBV4-1
clone size: -
D gene: -
J gene: TRBJ1-1
CDR3 protein: CASSQNLGQNTEAFF
CDR3 DNA: TGCGCCAGCAGCCAAAACCTGGGGCAGAACACTGAAGCTTTCTTT

V gene: TRBV19
clone size: -
D gene: TRBD1
J gene: TRBJ2-5
CDR3 protein: CASRGTGGWTQYF
CDR3 DNA: TGTGCCAGTAGAGGCACAGGGGGGTGGACCCAGTACTTC

V gene: TRBV7-3
clone size: -
D gene: -
J gene: TRBJ2-1
CDR3 protein: CASSFNPGDNEQFF
CDR3 DNA: TGTGCCAGCAGCTTCAACCCGGGAGACAATGAGCAGTTCTTC

V gene: TRBV19
clone size: -
D gene: TRBD2
J gene: TRBJ2-5
CDR3 protein: CASSLSGTSGTQYF
CDR3 DNA: TGTGCCAGTAGTCTGTCCGGGACTAGCGGGACCCAGTACTTC

V gene: TRBV2
clone size: -
D gene: TRBD1
J gene: TRBJ2-7
CDR3 protein: CASSGFRDRAYEQYF
CDR3 DNA: TGTGCCAGCAGCGGCTTCCGGGACAGGGCCTACGAGCAGTACTTC

V gene: TRBV25-1
clone size: -
D gene: -
J gene: TRBJ1-1
CDR3 protein: CASRGGGSLNTEAFF
CDR3 DNA: TGTGCCAGCAGAGGGGGAGGGTCCCTGAACACTGAAGCTTTCTTT

V gene: TRBV2
clone size: few
D gene: TRBD2
J gene: TRBJ2-1
CDR3 protein: CASTLKGSSSGYNEQFF
CDR3 DNA: TGTGCCAGCACCCTGAAGGGGTCGTCTAGCGGGTACAATGAGCAGTTCTTC

V gene: TRBV5-1
clone size: -
D gene: TRBD2
J gene: TRBJ2-1
CDR3 protein: CASSLGSSGRGGNEQFF
CDR3 DNA: TGCGCCAGCAGCTTGGGTTCTAGCGGGAGGGGGGGCAATGAGCAGTTCTTC

V gene: TRBV6-2/TRBV6-3
clone size: -
D gene: -
J gene: TRBJ2-7
CDR3 protein: CASSRGGSTYEQYF
CDR3 DNA: TGTGCCAGCAGTCGCGGAGGGTCTACCTACGAGCAGTACTTC